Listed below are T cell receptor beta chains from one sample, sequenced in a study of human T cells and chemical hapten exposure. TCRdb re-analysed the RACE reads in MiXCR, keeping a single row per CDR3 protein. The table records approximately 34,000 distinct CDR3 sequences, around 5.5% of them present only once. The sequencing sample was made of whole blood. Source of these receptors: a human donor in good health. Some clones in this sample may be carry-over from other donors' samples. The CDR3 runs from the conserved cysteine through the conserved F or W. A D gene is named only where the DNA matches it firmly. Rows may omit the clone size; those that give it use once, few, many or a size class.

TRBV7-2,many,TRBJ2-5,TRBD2,TGTGCCAGCAGCTTAGAAGTGGGACTAGCGTCAGGAGAGACCCAGTACTTC,CASSLEVGLASGETQYF
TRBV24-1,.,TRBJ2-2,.,TGTGCCACCAGTTTTTCCGGGGAGCTGTTTTTT,CATSFSGELFF
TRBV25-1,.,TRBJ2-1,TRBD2,TGTGCCAGCAGTGTCAGGGGGACTAGCGGGGGCCACAATGAGCAGTTCTTC,CASSVRGTSGGHNEQFF
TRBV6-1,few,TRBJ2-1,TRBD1,TGTGCCAGCAGTGAAACAGGGGGCTACAATGAGCAGTTCTTC,CASSETGGYNEQFF
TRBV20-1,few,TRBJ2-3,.,TGCAGTGCTAGAGATCCCTTGGGTAGCACAGATACGCAGTATTTT,CSARDPLGSTDTQYF
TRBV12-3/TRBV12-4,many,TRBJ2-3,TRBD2,TGTGCCAGCAGAATGAGACTAGCGGGGGGCGTGGAACCTAGCACAGATACGCAGTATTTT,CASRMRLAGGVEPSTDTQYF
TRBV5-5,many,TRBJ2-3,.,TGTGCCAGCAGCTTGCTTAGCGGTGCTTCCACAGATACGCAGTATTTT,CASSLLSGASTDTQYF
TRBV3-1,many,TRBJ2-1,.,TGTGCCAGCAGCCAAGATCGCTACGGTGAGCAGTTCTTC,CASSQDRYGEQFF
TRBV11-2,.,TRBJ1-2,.,TGTGCCAGCAGTGACAGGAGAGTTAACTATGGCTACACCTTC,CASSDRRVNYGYTF
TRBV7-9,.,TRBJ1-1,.,TGTGCCAGCCGACACCCGGACATGAACACTGAAGCTTTCTTT,CASRHPDMNTEAFF
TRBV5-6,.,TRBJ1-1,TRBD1,TGTGCCAGCAGCTGGGGGACAGGAGCCTTGAACACTGAAGCTTTCTTT,CASSWGTGALNTEAFF
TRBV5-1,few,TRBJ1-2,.,TGCGCCAGCAGCTCCTCTACGGACAGCTATGGCTACACCTTC,CASSSSTDSYGYTF
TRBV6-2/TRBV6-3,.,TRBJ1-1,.,TGTGCCAGCTGTGCGCCCCCTGGGACTGAAGCTTTCTTT,CASCAPPGTEAFF
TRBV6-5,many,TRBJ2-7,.,TGTGCCAGCAGTCGGCCGGACACCAACTACGAGCAGTACTTC,CASSRPDTNYEQYF
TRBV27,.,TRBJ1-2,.,TGTGCCAGCAGTGTGTCGTCCGGGGCCGGGGGGTATGGCTACACCTTC,CASSVSSGAGGYGYTF
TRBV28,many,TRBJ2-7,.,TGTGCCAGCAGTCCCCTGGGACCTTCATACGAGCAGTACTTC,CASSPLGPSYEQYF
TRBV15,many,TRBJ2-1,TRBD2,TGTGCCACCAGCAGCGGGACTAGCGACTACAATGAGCAGTTCTTC,CATSSGTSDYNEQFF
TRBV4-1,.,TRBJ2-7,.,TGCGCCAGCAGCCAGGGACTCTCCAGCTCCTACGAGCAGTACTTC,CASSQGLSSSYEQYF
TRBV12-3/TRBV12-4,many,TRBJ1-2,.,TGTGCCAGCAGCCCACAGGATCACTATGGCTACACCTTC,CASSPQDHYGYTF
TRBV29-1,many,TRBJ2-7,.,TGCAGCGTTGAAACAGCCTACGAGCAGTACTTC,CSVETAYEQYF
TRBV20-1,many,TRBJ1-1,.,TGCAGTGCTAGAGGGACGGGCGACACTGAAGCTTTCTTT,CSARGTGDTEAFF
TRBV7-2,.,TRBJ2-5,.,TGTGCCAGCAGATCCGGACTCTCTGGGACCCAGTACTTC,CASRSGLSGTQYF
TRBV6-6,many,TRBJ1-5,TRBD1,TGTGCCAGCAGTTACCTCCTCTCGGACAGGGATGGTCAGCCCCAGCATTTT,CASSYLLSDRDGQPQHF
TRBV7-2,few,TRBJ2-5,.,TGTGCCAGCAGCTCTCGGACGGGAGAGACCCAGTACTTC,CASSSRTGETQYF
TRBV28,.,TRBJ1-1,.,TGTGCCAGCAGTTTAGGACAAAGGACCGGGGGAACTGAAGCTTTCTTT,CASSLGQRTGGTEAFF
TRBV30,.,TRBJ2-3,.,TGTGCCTGGAGTCCCCTCGGCAACTTCCTAACAGATACGCAGTATTTT,CAWSPLGNFLTDTQYF
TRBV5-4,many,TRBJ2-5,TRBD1,TGTGCCAGCAGCTTGGAGGGGGCGTTCGGGACCCAGTACTTC,CASSLEGAFGTQYF
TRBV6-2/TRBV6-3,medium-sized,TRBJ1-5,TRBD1,TGTGCCAGCAGTTACGAGATTTTGGGACAGAGGAATCAGCCCCAGCATTTT,CASSYEILGQRNQPQHF
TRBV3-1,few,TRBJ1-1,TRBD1,TGTGCCAGCAGCCGCGGACAGGGTGGAGCTTTCTTT,CASSRGQGGAFF
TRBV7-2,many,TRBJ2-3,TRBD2,TGTGCCAGCAGCCGCATAGCGGGTAGTTTGTACACGCAGTATTTT,CASSRIAGSLYTQYF
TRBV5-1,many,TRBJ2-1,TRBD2,TGCGCCAGCAGCCAGGGACTAGCGGGCAATAAGTTCTTC,CASSQGLAGNKFF